This TCR beta chain was captured by sequencing in a study of blood T cell repertoires in COVID-19. About the study: Whether acute or convalescent, the COVID-19 samples came from the United States, Italy and Spain. Nucleic acid was either cDNA or gDNA, and it came from T cells, B-cell-depleted T cells, or PBMCs.

Enrolment of Seattle patients took place during active infection, and they were followed longitudinally. The CDR3 sequence is 14 residues long. V lost 1 base, J lost 6 bases, and 4 bases stayed unmatched. Germline lookup yields CDR1 LNHDA and CDR2 SQIVND (reference sequence). Produced via immunoSEQ multiplex PCR; TCRdb's table is partial and in-frame only. Among 300,000 to 350,000 clones listed, roughly 87% were seen once. This sequence was found in a man younger than 40 with COVID-19, enrolled during active disease. V is TRBV19 and J is TRBJ2-7, with 9 bases that match TRBD1. Sequenced material: peripheral blood. CDR3 loop: CASSIVLTGGEQYF. The CDR3 coding sequence is TGTGCCAGTAGTATAGTCCTGACAGGGGGCGAGCAGTACTTC.